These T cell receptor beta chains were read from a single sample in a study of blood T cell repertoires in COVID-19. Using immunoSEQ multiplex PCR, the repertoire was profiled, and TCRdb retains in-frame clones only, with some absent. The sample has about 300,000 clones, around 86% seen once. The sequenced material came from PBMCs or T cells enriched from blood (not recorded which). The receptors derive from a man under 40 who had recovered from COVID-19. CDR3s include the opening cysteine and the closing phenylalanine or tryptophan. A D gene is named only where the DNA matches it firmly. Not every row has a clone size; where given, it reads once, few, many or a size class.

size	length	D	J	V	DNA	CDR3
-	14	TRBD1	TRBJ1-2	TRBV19	TGTGCCAGTAAGGGGGACAGGGCCCTCTATGGCTACACCTTC	CASKGDRALYGYTF
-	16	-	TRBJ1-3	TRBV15	TGTGCCACCAGCAGACCCAGAGTAGGGGTTGGAAACACCATATATTTT	CATSRPRVGVGNTIYF
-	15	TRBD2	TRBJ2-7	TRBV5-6	TGTGCCAGCAGCTTGGACGGGAGGGCCTACCACGAGCAGTACTTC	CASSLDGRAYHEQYF
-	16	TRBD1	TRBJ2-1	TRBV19	TGTGCCAGTACCTGGTCCCGGGACAGGACCTACAATGAGCAGTTCTTC	CASTWSRDRTYNEQFF
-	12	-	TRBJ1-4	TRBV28	TGTGCCAGCAGCCCCCTCAGTGAAAAACTGTTTTTT	CASSPLSEKLFF
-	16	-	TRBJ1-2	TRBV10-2	TGCGCCAGCAGTGAGTCGACTCGGGAGGGATACTATGGCTACACCTTC	CASSESTREGYYGYTF
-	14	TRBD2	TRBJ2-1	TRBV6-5	TGTGCCAGCAGAGACACGGGACTAGCGGGGTTTCAGTTCTTC	CASRDTGLAGFQFF
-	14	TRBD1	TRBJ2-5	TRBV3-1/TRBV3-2	TGTGCCAGCAGCCCAGCAGGACAGGGTGCGACCCAGTACTTC	CASSPAGQGATQYF
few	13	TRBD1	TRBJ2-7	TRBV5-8	TGTGCCAGCACCTTACAGGGGTACTACGAGCAGTACTTC	CASTLQGYYEQYF
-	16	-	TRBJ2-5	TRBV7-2	TGTGCCAGCAGCTTGATAGTACTAGGCCAAGGAGAGACCCAGTACTTC	CASSLIVLGQGETQYF
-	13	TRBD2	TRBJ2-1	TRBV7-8	TGTGCCAGCAGCCGCGGGGGGGTCTATGAGCAGTTCTTC	CASSRGGVYEQFF
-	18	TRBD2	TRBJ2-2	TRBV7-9	TGTGCCAGCAGCTTATTAGGACTAGCGGGGGGAATCACCGGGGAGCTGTTTTTT	CASSLLGLAGGITGELFF
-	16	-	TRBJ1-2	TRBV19	TGTGCCAGTAGTATAGAGGGCGCAGGTCGAGTAGATGGCTACACCTTC	CASSIEGAGRVDGYTF
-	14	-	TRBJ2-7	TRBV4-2	TGTGCCAGCAGCCAAGACCTAACCGTCTACGAGCAGTACTTC	CASSQDLTVYEQYF
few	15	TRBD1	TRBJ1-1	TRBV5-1	TGCGCCAGCAGCCCAGGGACAGGGAAACTAAAAGAAGCTTTCTTT	CASSPGTGKLKEAFF
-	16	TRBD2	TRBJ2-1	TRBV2	TGTGCCAGCAGTCCGTGGGGTAGCGGGGGGGCCAATGAGCAGTTCTTC	CASSPWGSGGANEQFF
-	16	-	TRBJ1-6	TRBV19	TGTGCCAGTAGTGAGCGGACAGCGCAGATTGGGTCACCCCTCCACTTT	CASSERTAQIGSPLHF
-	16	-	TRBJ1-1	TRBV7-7	TGTGCTAGCAGCTTAGAGGGGTCAGGGAAGAACACTGAAGCTTTCTTT	CASSLEGSGKNTEAFF
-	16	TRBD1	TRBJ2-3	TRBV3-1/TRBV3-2	TGTGCCAGCAGCCTCCAGACAGGGGGTAGGGCAGATACGCAGTATTTT	CASSLQTGGRADTQYF
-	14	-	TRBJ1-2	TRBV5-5	TGTGCCAGCAGCTTGGGTGAGGGATTTGGTGGCTACACCTTC	CASSLGEGFGGYTF
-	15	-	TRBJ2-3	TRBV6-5	TGTGCCAGCAGCCCAACCCGTGGGTCAGACTATACGCAGTATTTT	CASSPTRGSDYTQYF
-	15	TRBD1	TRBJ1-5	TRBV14	TGTGCCAGCAGCCTCGGACAGGGGGCGGGTAAGCCCCAGCATTTT	CASSLGQGAGKPQHF
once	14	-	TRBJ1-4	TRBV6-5	TGTGCCAGCAGTTACCGGCAGGGGTTAGGAAAACTGTTTTTT	CASSYRQGLGKLFF
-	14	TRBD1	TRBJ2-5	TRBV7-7	TGTGCTAGCAGCCGGGGACAGGGGGCGCAGACCCAGTACTTC	CASSRGQGAQTQYF
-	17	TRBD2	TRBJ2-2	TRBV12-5	TGTGCTAGTGGTTTTCTAGCGGGAGCGCTGAACACCGGGGAGCTGTTTTTT	CASGFLAGALNTGELFF
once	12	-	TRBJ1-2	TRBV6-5	TGTGCCAGCGGAGCAAAACTATATGGCTACACCTTC	CASGAKLYGYTF
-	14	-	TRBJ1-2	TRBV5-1	TGCGCCAGCAGCTTGGGGGTCTCGGGCTATGGCTACACCTTC	CASSLGVSGYGYTF
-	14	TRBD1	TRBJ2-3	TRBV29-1	TGCAGCGCTGACAGGGGGTCAGGCACAGATACGCAGTATTTT	CSADRGSGTDTQYF
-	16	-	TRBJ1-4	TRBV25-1	TGTGCCAGCAGTGCGCTACAGGGTGCAACTAATGAAAAACTGTTTTTT	CASSALQGATNEKLFF